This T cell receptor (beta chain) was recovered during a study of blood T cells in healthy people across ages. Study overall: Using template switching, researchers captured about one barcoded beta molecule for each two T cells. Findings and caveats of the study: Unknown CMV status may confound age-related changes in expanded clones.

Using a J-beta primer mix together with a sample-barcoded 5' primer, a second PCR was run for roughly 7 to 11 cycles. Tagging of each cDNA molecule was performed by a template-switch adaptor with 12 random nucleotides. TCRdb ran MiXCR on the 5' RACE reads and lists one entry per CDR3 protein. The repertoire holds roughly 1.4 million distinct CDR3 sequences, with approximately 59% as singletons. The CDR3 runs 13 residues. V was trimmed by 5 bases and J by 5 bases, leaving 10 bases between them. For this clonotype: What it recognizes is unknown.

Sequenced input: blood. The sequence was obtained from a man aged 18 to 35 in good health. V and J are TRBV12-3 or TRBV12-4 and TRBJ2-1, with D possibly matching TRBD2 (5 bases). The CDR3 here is CASSRGVHNEQFF. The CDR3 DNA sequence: TGTGCCAGCAGTCGGGGTGTCCACAATGAGCAGTTCTTC.